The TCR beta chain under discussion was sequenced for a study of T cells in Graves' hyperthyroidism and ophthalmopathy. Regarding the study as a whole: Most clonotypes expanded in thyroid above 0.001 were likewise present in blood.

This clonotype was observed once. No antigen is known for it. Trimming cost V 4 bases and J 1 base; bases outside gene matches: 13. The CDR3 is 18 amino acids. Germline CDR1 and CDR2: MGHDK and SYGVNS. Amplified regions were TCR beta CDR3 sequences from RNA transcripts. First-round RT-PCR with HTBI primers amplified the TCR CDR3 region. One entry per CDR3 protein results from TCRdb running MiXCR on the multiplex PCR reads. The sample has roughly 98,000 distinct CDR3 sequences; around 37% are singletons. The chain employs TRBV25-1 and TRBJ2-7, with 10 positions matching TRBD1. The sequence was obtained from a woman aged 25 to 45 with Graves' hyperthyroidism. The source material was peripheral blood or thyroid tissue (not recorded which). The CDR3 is CASSASPGTGARSYEQYF. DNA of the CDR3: TGTGCCAGCAGTGCTAGTCCCGGGACAGGGGCTAGGTCCTACGAGCAGTACTTC.